The 9 T cell receptor beta chains in this list originate from one sample, sequenced in a study of control samples from healthy donors and cancer patients. TCRdb keeps only in-frame clones here, not all; method: immunoSEQ multiplex PCR. The table includes 150,000 or so clones, nearly 95% detected once. Specimen: blood. Every receptor here comes from a man aged 50-60 years in good health.

CDR3 loop: CASRGLMGLASSYNEQFF. The CDR3 DNA reads as TGCGCCAGCAGGGGGCTTATGGGACTCGCTAGCTCCTACAATGAGCAGTTCTTC. The gene calls are TRBV5-1 and TRBJ2-1, with D perhaps TRBD2 (6 bases). The CDR3 length is 18 residues. CDR1 and CDR2 from the germline V gene are SGHRS and YFSETQ. Deletions cut 5 bases from V and 0 bases from J, with 21 bases between.

This chain joins TRBV28 and TRBJ2-1, with 8 bases identical to TRBD2. Germline CDR1 is MDHEN and CDR2 is SYDVKM. V trimming: 2 bases; J trimming: 4 bases; junction bases outside the gene matches: 16. The CDR3 has 19 residues. Written as DNA, the CDR3 is TGTGCCAGCAGTTTAAGCGGTAGCGGGACCCATAGGGTGTACAATGAGCAGTTCTTC. Amino acids: CASSLSGSGTHRVYNEQFF. The complete variable domain, with remaining parts taken from reference TRBV28 and TRBJ2-1, reads DVKVTQSSRYLVKRTGEKVFLECVQDMDHENMFWYRQDPGLGLRLIYFSYDVKMKEKGDIPEGYSVSREKKERFSLILESASTNQTSMYLCASSLSGSGTHRVYNEQFFGPGTRLTVL.

This rearrangement joins TRBV28 to TRBJ1-6; D is ambiguous. V was cut by 8 bases and J by 7 bases, with 15 bases left in between. CDR1 is MDHEN and CDR2 is SYDVKM in the germline V gene. The CDR3 runs 14 residues. CDR3 sequence (DNA): TGTGCCAGCTGGCGCTCATCGAAAAATTCACCCCTCCACTTT. It is translated as CASWRSSKNSPLHF.

The V and J genes are TRBV18 and TRBJ2-2; 7 bases are a match to TRBD1. Germline V gene lookup returns CDR1 KGHSH and CDR2 LQKENI. V trimming: 6 bases; J trimming: 2 bases; junction bases outside the gene matches: 6. The CDR3 is made up of 15 amino acids. CDR3 sequence: CASSPGQDNTGELFF. DNA for the CDR3: TGTGCCAGCTCCCCTGGACAGGACAACACCGGGGAGCTGTTTTTT.

This sequence joins TRBV5-1 and TRBJ2-1; 10 nucleotides match TRBD2. V lost 0 bases and J lost 9; bases outside the gene matches: 9. The CDR3 has 16 amino acids. Germline CDR1 reads SGHRS; CDR2 reads YFSETQ. Here the CDR3 reads CASSLGASGSRTEQFF. In DNA, the CDR3 is TGCGCCAGCAGCTTGGGTGCTAGCGGGAGTCGTACTGAGCAGTTCTTC.

The chain combines TRBV19 with TRBJ2-5, with TRBD2 matching 12 bases. This CDR3 is built from 16 residues. Germline V CDR1 and CDR2: LNHDA, SQIVND (reference sequence). V gave up 5 bases and J gave up 1 base; unmatched junction bases: 5. CDR3 coding DNA: TGTGCCAGTAGTCCTAGCGGGAGGGCCGTCCAAGAGACCCAGTACTTC. Translation: CASSPSGRAVQETQYF.

The chain uses TRBV19 and TRBJ2-3, with 7 bases lining up with TRBD1. V trimming: 6 bases; J trimming: 4 bases; junction bases outside the gene matches: 10. The germline CDR1 and CDR2 sequences are LNHDA and SQIVND (reference sequence). The CDR3 is 15 residues long. CDR3 sequence reads: CASRTTGVRADTQYF. For the CDR3, the DNA is TGTGCCAGTAGAACCACAGGGGTGAGGGCAGATACGCAGTATTTT.

The V and J genes are TRBV7-4 and TRBJ2-7; D is uncertain. The germline V gene encodes CDR1 SGHVT and CDR2 SQSDAQ. The V and J ends lost 1 base and 3 bases respectively, with 22 bases between them. CDR3 size: 18 residues. The CDR3 reads CASSLEVWLLMGYYEQYF. The CDR3 nucleotides are TGTGCCAGCAGCTTAGAAGTTTGGCTGTTGATGGGGTACTACGAGCAGTACTTC.

This clone was recorded once. This chain joins TRBV11-2 and TRBJ2-5; D is undetermined. The CDR3 has 14 amino acids. V gave up 1 base and J gave up 5 bases, with 11 bases separating them. Germline lookup yields CDR1 SGHAT and CDR2 FQNNGV. DNA for the CDR3: TGTGCCAGCAGCTTAGGAACCCATTGGGAGACCCAGTACTTC. Translation gives CASSLGTHWETQYF.